These 5 T cell receptor beta chains originate from one sample sequenced in a study of shared T cell receptors in the human thymus (dated by TCRdb to about 2021). Library prep was done by the immunoSEQ multiplex PCR assay. This immuneACCESS table, as held by TCRdb, lists in-frame sequences with V and J called but not all clones. Of the missing ones, under half trace to an unresolved V gene in checked studies; the others have no known cause. Across this sample there are some 720,000 clones, with approximately 87% seen only once. The ten most abundant clones make up approximately 0.011% of the sample. This sample was shared with a second study, whose subject was human thymus T cells.

Sequenced input: thymocytes. The source of these receptors is a boy younger than two with a congenital heart defect. Donor details come from another sample of the same person, matched by shared clones.

J is TRBJ2-3 and V is TRBV4-3; 11 bases match TRBD2. The ends lost 1 base at V and 3 bases at J; junction bases unmatched: 9. In germline, CDR1 is LGHNA, CDR2 YSLEER. This CDR3 has 18 amino acids. The CDR3 coding sequence is TGCGCCAGCAGCCAAGGCCAACTAGCGGGAGATGGTACAGATACGCAGTATTTT. Protein product: CASSQGQLAGDGTDTQYF.

This clone was detected only a few times. The rearrangement links TRBV2 to TRBJ1-5; weak D call: TRBD1 (5 bases). Per germline, CDR1 SNHLY and CDR2 FYNNEI. The CDR3 has 14 residues. The germline V and J ends were trimmed by 4 bases and 0 bases, with 7 bases remaining between them. This CDR3 is CASSATGSNQPQHF. In DNA, the CDR3 is TGTGCCAGCAGTGCTACAGGTAGCAATCAGCCCCAGCATTTT.

The chain combines TRBV4-1 with TRBJ2-3; tentatively, D is TRBD2 (6 bases). From germline, CDR1 is MGHRA and CDR2 YSYEKL. The germline V and J ends were trimmed by 2 bases and 2 bases, with 11 bases remaining between them. CDR3 size: 15 residues. CDR3 in amino acids: CASSQPGLPTDTQYF. Written as DNA, the CDR3 is TGCGCCAGCAGCCAACCGGGACTTCCCACAGATACGCAGTATTTT.

The chain has TRBV5-8 and TRBJ2-7; the D gene is possibly TRBD2 (5 bases). The CDR3 runs to 15 residues. Trimming shortened V by 4 bases and J by 5 bases, and 19 bases separated the two germline ends. Germline lookup yields CDR1 SGHTS and CDR2 YDEGEE. The CDR3 loop reads CASSLPGWAGDEQYF. CDR3 nucleotide sequence: TGTGCCAGCAGCCTTCCCGGGTGGGCCGGGGACGAGCAGTACTTC.

The chain carries TRBV14 and TRBJ2-7, with a possible D match to TRBD1 (5 bases). The CDR3 runs 19 residues. Between the trimmed V and J ends, which lost 4 bases and 6 bases, there was a span of 31 bases. Germline V lookup: CDR1 SGHDN, CDR2 FVKESK. The CDR3 spells CASSPLSGHHKFVVIEQYF. The CDR3 DNA reads TGTGCCAGCAGCCCACTTTCTGGACACCATAAGTTCGTCGTGATCGAGCAGTACTTC.